The following is a TCR beta chain sequence with its context. Antigen unknown. The sample is drawn from a study of vaccination and CD4 T cells after COVID-19. Background on the study: From HCoV-229E, HCoV-OC43, HCoV-NL63 and SARS-CoV-2, overlapping spike peptides were used to stimulate the cells. Every culture used as a control got a CEFX pool, an HIV-1 Nef pool, or no peptide.

Study conclusions and caveats: Recorded median SARS-CoV-2-reactive clonotype numbers increased from approximately 21 to 38 without reaching significance.

Treatment described: approximately 10-day PBMC culture with coronavirus spike peptide pools or control peptides (ViraFEST assay). ViraFEST expanded antigen-specific T cells with peptide pools, then sequenced TCRs. The CDR3 is 15 amino acids. Germline V gives CDR1 KGHDR, CDR2 SFDVKD. V trimming: 5 bases; J trimming: 6 bases; junction bases outside the gene matches: 6. An Oncomine TCR Beta short-read assay was used to sequence the DNA from cultured CD4+ T cells. TCRdb called the PCR reads again in MiXCR, with one record for every CDR3 protein. This sample has 9,500 to 15,000 distinct CDR3 sequences, with 54% found just once.

The V and J genes are TRBV24-1 and TRBJ1-5; TRBD1 matches at 10 bases. Sequenced material: cultured CD4+ T cells from blood, taken after SARS-CoV-2 vaccination. This TCR derives from a human donor with COVID-19. CDR3 protein: CATSVGDRGRQPQHF. In nucleotides, the CDR3 is TGTGCCACCAGTGTCGGGGACAGGGGACGTCAGCCCCAGCATTTT.